Described below is a single T cell receptor (beta chain) sequence and its context. The target antigen is unknown. The data were taken from a study of response to subunit inactivated influenza vaccine. TCRdb itself ran the RT-PCR reads through MiXCR, one entry per CDR3 protein. The table shows over 750,000 distinct CDR3 sequences, with 21% occurring only once. This CDR3 comprises 16 residues. V lost 2 bases, J lost 0 bases, and 12 bases lay in between. Study outcomes and limitations: Authors suggested each seasonal influenza vaccination recruits few new T cells.

The genes are TRBV12-3 or TRBV12-4 and TRBJ2-3; D is tentatively TRBD1 or TRBD2 (5 bases each). Here the sequenced sample was PBMCs from blood, taken 4 to 6 days after vaccination. The TCR comes from a man aged 50 or older who received an inactivated influenza vaccine. As DNA, the CDR3 is TGTGCCAGCAGTTTAAGGTCGGGGCCGAGCACAGATACGCAGTATTTT. It yields the protein CASSLRSGPSTDTQYF.